Each of the 14 T cell receptor beta chains below was sequenced from the same sample in a study of cytomegalovirus exposure and HLA in healthy donors. Assay: immunoSEQ multiplex PCR; the TCRdb copy retains only in-frame clones and omits some. This table holds around 34,000 clones, over 80% found once. The specimen was PBMCs. The receptors were sampled from a man between 18 and 35 years old in good health and CMV-seronegative.

J is TRBJ2-1 and V is TRBV25-1; 13 bases agree with TRBD2. This CDR3 is built from 18 residues. J was trimmed by 1 base and V by 4 bases; bases with no gene match: 7. Per germline, CDR1 MGHDK and CDR2 SYGVNS. The CDR3 DNA sequence: TGTGCCAGCAGTGGAACTAGCGGGGGGGTTGAGTCCTACAATGAGCAGTTCTTC. As protein: CASSGTSGGVESYNEQFF.

The rearrangement links TRBV2 to TRBJ2-1; D may be TRBD2 (5 bases). Trimming removed 6 bases from V and 1 base from J, with 13 bases in between. Per the germline V gene, CDR1 is SNHLY and CDR2 is FYNNEI. The CDR3 has 15 residues. The CDR3 bases are TGTGCCAGCAGGCTGACTATCACTTCCTACAATGAGCAGTTCTTC. This translates into CASRLTITSYNEQFF.

The chain is built from TRBV6-6 and TRBJ2-3; D is perhaps TRBD1 (6 bases). This CDR3 contains 15 residues. CDR1 is MNHNY, CDR2 SVGAGI, per germline (reference sequence). V lost 0 bases, J lost 2 bases, and 9 bases lay in between. CDR3 sequence: CASSYSGDNTDTQYF. The CDR3 region has the DNA TGTGCCAGCAGTTACTCGGGGGACAACACAGATACGCAGTATTTT.

As DNA, the CDR3 is TGTGCCAGCAGCTCGGGGGACTCAGGGAGAGCAGATACGCAGTATTTT. It translates to CASSSGDSGRADTQYF. The chain employs TRBV5-8 and TRBJ2-3; D is perhaps TRBD2 (6 bases). Trimming removed 3 bases at V and 4 bases at J, with 18 bases between. This CDR3 comprises 16 residues. CDR1 SGHTS and CDR2 YDEGEE come from the germline V gene. The whole variable domain, filled in from reference TRBV5-8 and TRBJ2-3, reads EAGVTQSPTHLIKTRGQQATLRCSPISGHTSVYWYQQALGLGLQFLLWYDEGEERNRGNFPPRFSGRQFPNYSSELNVNALELEDSALYLCASSSGDSGRADTQYFGPGTRLTVL.

The rearrangement joins TRBV14 to TRBJ2-1, with D possibly TRBD2 on 6 matching bases. The germline CDR1 and CDR2 sequences are SGHDN and FVKESK. This CDR3 has 18 residues. Trimming removed 3 bases at V and 10 bases at J, with 28 bases between. The CDR3 DNA reads as TGTGCCAGCAGCCAGGGGCGGGGCCTCCGGGCCGCCGGCTACGAGCAGTTCTTC. The encoded protein is CASSQGRGLRAAGYEQFF.

The chain uses TRBV6-6 and TRBJ2-5, with D uncertain. Trimming left V 2 bases short and J 5 bases short, with 3 bases between. Germline CDR1 MNHNY, CDR2 SVGAGI (reference sequence). The CDR3 extends over 11 amino acids. The CDR3 protein is CASSYLETQYF. CDR3 in DNA: TGTGCCAGCAGTTACCTCGAGACCCAGTACTTC.

The V gene is TRBV29-1, the J gene TRBJ2-1; 11 bases are shared with TRBD2. Trimming at V came to 4 bases and at J to 5 bases, leaving 7 bases not matched to a gene. The CDR3 runs to 15 residues. From germline, CDR1 is SQVTM and CDR2 ANQGSEA. CDR3 amino acids: CSVGLLAGANNEQFF. CDR3 coding DNA: TGCAGCGTTGGTCTACTAGCGGGAGCTAACAATGAGCAGTTCTTC.

Notes on this clone: One end of the junction varies from germline; a read error may be responsible. This rearrangement joins TRBV29-1 to TRBJ1-3; D is unclear. This CDR3 is built from 11 residues. Looked up from germline, CDR1 is SQVTM and CDR2 is ANQGSEA. The CDR3 nucleotides read TGCAGCGTTGCCGAGGGTCCGGTCGGGAGTTTT. This sequence encodes CSVAEGPVGSF.

A single count supports this clone. This chain uses TRBV2 with TRBJ1-4; a weak D match, TRBD1 (6 bases). CDR3 length: 15 amino acids. Germline CDR1 is SNHLY and CDR2 is FYNNEI. Trimming stripped 3 bases from V and 7 bases from J, with 15 bases between. In nucleotides, the CDR3 is TGTGCCAGCAGTGAGTTGGCAGGGGTCGGTGAAAAACTGTTTTTT. It specifies CASSELAGVGEKLFF. The full variable domain, with the rest looked up from reference TRBV2 and TRBJ1-4, is EPEVTQTPSHQVTQMGQEVILRCVPISNHLYFYWYRQILGQKVEFLVSFYNNEISEKSEIFDDQFSVERPDGSNFTLKIRSTKLEDSAMYFCASSELAGVGEKLFFGSGTQLSVL.

The rearrangement uses TRBV11-2 and TRBJ2-3; D perhaps matches TRBD1 (5 bases). CDR1 is SGHAT, CDR2 FQNNGV, per germline. Trimming stripped 4 bases from V and 3 bases from J, with 8 bases between. The CDR3 covers 13 residues. The CDR3 sequence is CASSSSGTDTQYF. The CDR3 coding sequence is TGTGCCAGCAGCTCTTCAGGGACAGATACGCAGTATTTT.

This chain joins TRBV10-3 and TRBJ1-2; TRBD1 aligns across 8 bases. J was trimmed by 7 bases and V by 6 bases; bases with no gene match: 13. Per the germline V gene, CDR1 is ENHRY and CDR2 is SYGVKD. This CDR3 is 15 amino acids long. The CDR3 DNA sequence: TGTGCCATCAGGATGGGGGACAGGACCTTCGCTGGCTACACCTTC. The encoded protein is CAIRMGDRTFAGYTF.

This sequence joins TRBV7-9 and TRBJ2-1, with 10 bases matching TRBD2. The CDR3 sequence is 15 residues long. J lost 7 bases, V lost 6 bases, and 9 bases had no gene match. Looked up from germline, CDR1 is SEHNR and CDR2 is FQNEAQ (reference sequence). CDR3 amino acids: CASRGPGLAQNEQFF. The CDR3 coding sequence is TGTGCCAGCAGGGGGCCGGGACTAGCGCAAAATGAGCAGTTCTTC.

V and J are TRBV14 and TRBJ2-1, with D tentatively TRBD1 (5 bases). V lost 1 base and J 4 bases, leaving 11 bases between the germline ends. CDR1 and CDR2 (germline): SGHDN, FVKESK. This CDR3 has 15 amino acids. The CDR3 sequence is CASSQGDSSYNEQFF. CDR3 DNA: TGTGCCAGCAGCCAAGGAGACAGTTCTTACAATGAGCAGTTCTTC.

V and J are TRBV7-3 and TRBJ2-3; no clear D. V dropped 0 bases and J dropped 7 bases, with 8 bases sitting between them. The CDR3 runs to 13 residues. CDR1 and CDR2 (germline): SGHTA, FQGTGA. CDR3 sequence (DNA): TGTGCCAGCAGCTTAACGGAGATACATACGCAGTATTTT. It is translated as CASSLTEIHTQYF.